This T cell receptor (beta chain) was profiled in a study of cytomegalovirus exposure and HLA in healthy donors. The germline V gene encodes CDR1 SEHNR and CDR2 FQNEAQ (reference sequence). Trimming pared 4 bases from V and 5 bases from J, leaving 14 bases between. This CDR3 has 14 amino acids. In its sample, this clone was seen a few times. What it binds is not known. Study-wide findings and caveats: In vitro experiments confirmed that a few CMV-associated chains were specific for CMV antigens. The investigators catalogued 160 or so TCR beta chains as cytomegalovirus-associated.

The table came from immunoSEQ multiplex PCR; TCRdb's copy has only in-frame clones and leaves some out. The sample includes 150,000 to 200,000 clones, approximately 80% of them seen just once. The TCR comes from a man younger than 40 in good health and CMV-seropositive. J is TRBJ1-2 and V is TRBV7-9, with D unclear. The sample taken for sequencing was PBMCs. This CDR3 is CASSSAYFGYGYTF. CDR3 DNA sequence: TGTGCCAGCAGCTCAGCGTATTTCGGGTATGGCTACACCTTC.